This is a list of T cell receptor beta chains from one sample in a study of T cells after yellow fever vaccination. TCRdb processed the 5' RACE reads anew with MiXCR; each CDR3 protein has one entry. Among 200,000 to 300,000 distinct CDR3 sequences listed, 10% to 15% were seen once. The sequenced sample was CD4+ T cells sorted from PBMCs, obtained 45 days after the yellow fever booster vaccination. These receptors all stem from a man under 40 who received the YFV17D yellow fever vaccine. Both conserved end residues are part of each CDR3. A D gene is named only where the DNA matches it firmly. Clone sizes are given selectively: once, few, many, or a class where the clone is expanded.

TGCGCCAGCAGCGCCGTCCCGGGAGCTGGAACAGATACGCAGTATTTT CASSAVPGAGTDTQYF TRBV5-1 - TRBJ2-3 -
TGTGCCAGCAGTTTATGGGGGTACAATGAGCAGTTCTTC CASSLWGYNEQFF TRBV12-3/TRBV12-4 - TRBJ2-1 many
TGCGCCAGCCTCGCCGGGGCTAAGCTCGTACCCGGGGAGCTGTTTTTT CASLAGAKLVPGELFF TRBV5-1 - TRBJ2-2 few
TGTGCCAGCACTAAGGGATACAATGAGCAGTTCTTC CASTKGYNEQFF TRBV12-3/TRBV12-4 - TRBJ2-1 few
TGTGCCAGCAGTTTAGCCCGGACTGGGGGCGATGAGCAGTTCTTC CASSLARTGGDEQFF TRBV27 - TRBJ2-1 -
TGTGCCATCAGTCCCCTCGGACAGGCCATCTACGAGCAGTACTTC CAISPLGQAIYEQYF TRBV10-3 TRBD1 TRBJ2-7 -
TGCAGTGCTGAGACTAGCGGGAGGTCCAATGAGCAGTTCTTC CSAETSGRSNEQFF TRBV20-1 TRBD2 TRBJ2-1 few
TGTGCCAGCAGCTCCCCAAACAGGGGTGGTGGCTACACCTTC CASSSPNRGGGYTF TRBV27 TRBD1 TRBJ1-2 few
TGTGCCAGCAGCCAATCCTCCGGAACTGAAGCTTTCTTT CASSQSSGTEAFF TRBV7-3 - TRBJ1-1 -
TGTGCCAGCAGTGAACAACTCGATACGCAGTATTTT CASSEQLDTQYF TRBV6-1 - TRBJ2-3 -
TGTGCCAGCAGCTTGGGAGCGGATTTCTCCTACGAGCAGTACTTC CASSLGADFSYEQYF TRBV7-2 - TRBJ2-7 few
TGTGCCAGCAGTGGGCATAGCGGGGACTCCTACGAGCAGTACTTC CASSGHSGDSYEQYF TRBV28 TRBD2 TRBJ2-7 few
TGCGCCAGCAGCCAAGGACCGCTAGCGGGAGCGTCGCAGTACTTC CASSQGPLAGASQYF TRBV4-3 TRBD2 TRBJ2-7 -
TGCAGTGCTAGCGGGGGCGCAGATCAGCCCCAGCATTTT CSASGGADQPQHF TRBV20-1 - TRBJ1-5 few
TGCGCCAGCAGCTTACACAGGGATAACATTCAGTACTTC CASSLHRDNIQYF TRBV5-1 - TRBJ2-4 -
TGCAGTGCTAGTTCTACAAACACCGGGGAGCTGTTTTTT CSASSTNTGELFF TRBV20-1 - TRBJ2-2 -
TGTACCTTCAGTTTAGCGCGAAACAGGGGGCTGCGGACAGATACGCAGTATTTT CTFSLARNRGLRTDTQYF TRBV12-3/TRBV12-4 TRBD1 TRBJ2-3 -
TGTGCCAGCAGTTACGTTCAGAGCTCCTACAATGAGCAGTTCTTC CASSYVQSSYNEQFF TRBV6-5 - TRBJ2-1 -
TGTGCCAGCAGCTTTGGGACTTTAGGGAATGAGCAGTTCTTC CASSFGTLGNEQFF TRBV7-9 - TRBJ2-1 many
TGTGCCAGTCTCGGTGGGGGACTCTACAATGAGCAGTTCTTC CASLGGGLYNEQFF TRBV7-2 - TRBJ2-1 many
TGCGCCAGCAGCCAATTCCTACGGGCATGGGACTACGAGCAGTACTTC CASSQFLRAWDYEQYF TRBV4-3 - TRBJ2-7 -
TGTGCCAGCAGTCAGAACGGACAGGGGTTTGGCTACACCTTC CASSQNGQGFGYTF TRBV12-3/TRBV12-4 TRBD1 TRBJ1-2 few
TGTGCCAGCAGTTACTCGATTGGTTCCGGGACAGGGCAATCTGCCTACGAGCAGTACTTC CASSYSIGSGTGQSAYEQYF TRBV6-2/TRBV6-3 TRBD1 TRBJ2-7 few
TGCAGTGCTGGCCGAATTGGGGAGGCCTGGGCCAACGTCCTGACTTTC CSAGRIGEAWANVLTF TRBV20-1 - TRBJ2-6 -
TGCAGTGCTAGCAGGGGGCTTCGAGCTTTCTTT CSASRGLRAFF TRBV20-1 TRBD1 TRBJ1-1 -
TGTGCCGTCGGACAATCACCCTCTGGGGCCAACGTCCTGACTTTC CAVGQSPSGANVLTF TRBV10-3 - TRBJ2-6 few
TGTGCCAGCAGCTTAAATTCGGGTAGAGAGACCCAGTACTTC CASSLNSGRETQYF TRBV7-2 - TRBJ2-5 many
TGTGCCAGCAGACGACCCGGGACCTCTTTCGTCGGGGAGCTGTTTTTT CASRRPGTSFVGELFF TRBV12-3/TRBV12-4 - TRBJ2-2 few
TGCGCCAGCAGCCAAGATCTCGGGACGGGCTATGGCTACACCTTC CASSQDLGTGYGYTF TRBV4-1 - TRBJ1-2 -
TGTGCCAGCAGCCAAGTAGGCGGGAGGGCCAATGAGCAGTTCTTC CASSQVGGRANEQFF TRBV4-2 TRBD2 TRBJ2-1 -
TGTGCCAGTAGTAACCTAGGACACTCCTACGAGCAGTACTTC CASSNLGHSYEQYF TRBV19 - TRBJ2-7 -
TGTGCCAGCTCACCCGACCTATCAAACTACGAGCAGTACTTC CASSPDLSNYEQYF TRBV18 - TRBJ2-7 few
TGTGCCAGCGAAGTGTTGGAGACCCAGTACTTC CASEVLETQYF TRBV6-6 - TRBJ2-5 -
TGTGCCAGCAGGAGACAGGGGCAGCAGTACTTC CASRRQGQQYF TRBV6-2/TRBV6-3 TRBD1 TRBJ2-7 -
TGTGCCAGCAGGGTGGCAGGGGATACCGGGGAGCTGTTTTTT CASRVAGDTGELFF TRBV6-1 - TRBJ2-2 -
TGCGCCAGCAGTAGACCAGCAACCGGGGAGCTGTTTTTT CASSRPATGELFF TRBV10-2 - TRBJ2-2 -
TGTGCCTCATGGAGCGGAGCCTCCTACAATGAGCAGTTCTTC CASWSGASYNEQFF TRBV19 - TRBJ2-1 -
TGTGCCAGCAGCCCAGGGGGCGGATACACTGAAGCTTTCTTT CASSPGGGYTEAFF TRBV7-9 TRBD1 TRBJ1-1 few
TGTGCCAGCAGTCGTACAGGGGGGTATGGCTACACCTTC CASSRTGGYGYTF TRBV12-3/TRBV12-4 TRBD1 TRBJ1-2 few
TGTGCCAGCAGCTGGGACCAAATCAGGGAGGGTGCGCAGTATTTT CASSWDQIREGAQYF TRBV7-6 TRBD2 TRBJ2-3 -
TGCGCCAGCAGCCTTGGCGGCAATTCAAGACTAGTGGGGGAGACCCAGTACTTC CASSLGGNSRLVGETQYF TRBV5-1 - TRBJ2-5 -
TGTGCCAGCAACCGGGCAGTCCTCGCGAACACCCGGGAGCTGTTTTTT CASNRAVLANTRELFF TRBV27 - TRBJ2-2 -
TGTGCCAGCTCACCAAGCGCTTACAATGAGCAGTTCTTC CASSPSAYNEQFF TRBV18 - TRBJ2-1 few
TGTGCCAGCCAAGACACCGGTGGAACAGATACGCAGTATTTT CASQDTGGTDTQYF TRBV7-9 - TRBJ2-3 few
TGTGCCAGCAGCTCGGACATCTTAGGGCTCAATGAGCAGTTCTTC CASSSDILGLNEQFF TRBV7-9 - TRBJ2-1 few
TGCGCCAGCAGCTTGGGGACACCCTCCTACAATGAGCAGTTCTTC CASSLGTPSYNEQFF TRBV5-1 - TRBJ2-1 few
TGTGCCAGCAGCCTAGAGACAGGGGGATCTTACGAGCAGTACTTC CASSLETGGSYEQYF TRBV7-8 TRBD1 TRBJ2-7 -
TGTGCCAGCAGCTTAGACGGTAGAGCTTTCTTT CASSLDGRAFF TRBV7-2 - TRBJ1-1 few
TGTGCCAGCAGCACCCGGCAGACCCAGTACTTC CASSTRQTQYF TRBV3-1 - TRBJ2-5 many
TGTGCCAGCAGTTATCAGGACAGTAACTATGGCTACACCTTC CASSYQDSNYGYTF TRBV6-5 - TRBJ1-2 many
TGTGCCAGCAGCTTGAGACTAGCGGGAGAACAAGAGCAGTTCTTC CASSLRLAGEQEQFF TRBV7-3 TRBD2 TRBJ2-1 few
TGTGCCAGCAGCCGCAATCGTATAGGCACAGATACGCAGTATTTT CASSRNRIGTDTQYF TRBV11-2 - TRBJ2-3 -
TGTGCCAGCAGTTTGGCCAGGGGGCGCGGGGATACGCAGTATTTT CASSLARGRGDTQYF TRBV6-2/TRBV6-3 TRBD1 TRBJ2-3 -
TGCGCCAGCAGCTTGTTAGGGACAGGGTGGGACATTCAGTACTTC CASSLLGTGWDIQYF TRBV5-1 TRBD1 TRBJ2-4 -
TGCAGTTTATGGCGGATCACTAGCACAGATACGCAGTATTTT CSLWRITSTDTQYF TRBV20-1 - TRBJ2-3 few
TGTGCCAGCAGTTACTCGAGGGGCAGCTCCTACGAGCAGTACTTC CASSYSRGSSYEQYF TRBV6-5 - TRBJ2-7 -